Shown below are 12 T cell receptor beta chains from a single sample sequenced in a study of T-cell reconstitution after alpha-beta-depleted transplantation in children. Construction of the TCRbeta library involved unique molecular identifiers. MiXCR, run by TCRdb on the PCR reads, gives a single entry per CDR3 protein. The table shows approximately 630,000 distinct CDR3 sequences, with about an eighth occurring only once. The sequencing here drew on PBMCs, taken before TCRalphabeta/CD19-depleted stem cell transplant. Source of these receptors: a girl aged 2 to 9 with congenital amegakaryocytic thrombocytopenia, due to receive a stem cell transplant.

The V call is TRBV12-3 or TRBV12-4, the J call TRBJ1-2, with D possibly being TRBD1 (6 bases). The V gene lost 6 bases and the J gene lost 8 bases, with 16 bases spanning the gap. The CDR3 has 13 residues. CDR3 sequence reads: CASSSATGGGYTF. The CDR3 coding sequence is TGTGCCAGCAGCTCTGCGACAGGAGGCGGCTACACCTTC.

The chain recombines TRBV29-1 with TRBJ2-7; no firm D call. The CDR3 runs to 13 residues. Germline assignment: CDR1 SQVTM and CDR2 ANQGSEA. With 2 bases removed from V and 6 bases from J, the gap between germline ends came to 14 bases. The CDR3 here is CSVESGVSGEQYF. The CDR3 bases are TGCAGCGTTGAAAGTGGGGTTTCGGGCGAGCAGTACTTC.

This clonotype appeared many times. The gene calls are TRBV20-1 and TRBJ2-1, with 8 bases aligning to TRBD2. Germline CDR1 reads DFQATT; CDR2 reads SNEGSKA (reference sequence). Trimming took 3 bases from V and 15 from J; bases not matched to a gene: 10. The CDR3 spans 12 residues. Written as DNA, the CDR3 is TGCAGTGCTAGTTTTTCGCTAGCGGGTGGGTTCTTC. It translates to CSASFSLAGGFF.

This clonotype appeared a few times. The chain combines TRBV5-1 with TRBJ2-5; 7 positions match TRBD1. Germline CDR1 reads SGHRS; CDR2 reads YFSETQ. Unmatched junction bases numbered 10, after V lost 7 bases and J lost 4 bases. CDR3 length: 14 amino acids. The CDR3 DNA sequence: TGCGCCAGCCCCGGCAGGGGGTTTCCAGAGACCCAGTACTTC. It translates to CASPGRGFPETQYF.

The chain employs TRBV5-1 and TRBJ2-1; D may correspond to TRBD1 or TRBD2 (5 bases each). CDR3 length: 14 residues. V lost 0 bases and J lost 6, with 10 bases in between. CDR1 is SGHRS and CDR2 is YFSETQ in the germline V gene. CDR3 amino acids: CASSLERGSNEQFF. The CDR3 coding sequence is TGCGCCAGCAGCTTGGAACGGGGCTCCAATGAGCAGTTCTTC.

This clonotype was counted between two and nine times. The chain has TRBV4-2 and TRBJ1-1; D ambiguous. The CDR3 covers 17 residues. Germline assignment: CDR1 LGHNA and CDR2 YNFKEQ. V was pared by 0 bases and J by 1 base, with 15 bases between. The CDR3 DNA reads TGTGCCAGCAGCCAAGAGTGGGTTTCGGGAAGGAACACTGAAGCTTTCTTT. It codes for CASSQEWVSGRNTEAFF.

The gene calls are TRBV7-7 and TRBJ2-2; TRBD1 is a possible D gene (6 bases). Trimming left V 5 bases short and J 6 bases short, with 13 bases between. The length of the CDR3 is 14 residues. Germline V gene sequence: CDR1 SSHAT, CDR2 FNYEAQ (reference sequence). In DNA form, the CDR3 reads TGTGCCAGCAGCATGAGCAGGGGTTCCGGGGAGCTGTTTTTT. Translating it yields CASSMSRGSGELFF.

This clonotype was seen ten or more times. V gene TRBV20-1 combines with J gene TRBJ2-3; 7 bases line up with TRBD2. V shed 4 bases and J 2 bases; nucleotides not matched to a gene: 6. Germline CDR1 DFQATT, CDR2 SNEGSKA (reference sequence). The CDR3 spans 14 residues. CDR3 region: CSANAGEHTDTQYF. The CDR3 DNA follows: TGCAGTGCTAATGCGGGAGAGCACACAGATACGCAGTATTTT.

This clonotype was observed many times. The gene calls are TRBV9 and TRBJ2-5, with 7 nucleotides matching TRBD1. The germline V gene has CDR1 SGDLS and CDR2 YYNGEE. V dropped 4 bases and J dropped 3; count of bases not matched to a gene: 15. CDR3 size: 17 residues. The CDR3 protein is CASSQDCGTEKKETQYF. DNA of the CDR3: TGTGCCAGCAGCCAAGATTGTGGGACAGAAAAGAAAGAGACCCAGTACTTC. The variable domain in full, with the rest retrieved from reference TRBV9 and TRBJ2-5, is DSGVTQTPKHLITATGQRVTLRCSPRSGDLSVYWYQQSLDQGLQFLIQYYNGEERAKGNILERFSAQQFPDLHSELNLSSLELGDSALYFCASSQDCGTEKKETQYFGPGTRLLVL.

This rearrangement joins TRBV3-1 to TRBJ2-3; D remains unclear. In germline, CDR1 is LGHDT, CDR2 YNNKEL (reference sequence). Trimming removed 7 bases from V and 2 bases from J, with 19 bases in between. This CDR3 comprises 16 residues. CDR3 protein: CASTNDQSLATDTQYF. For the CDR3, the DNA is TGTGCCAGCACCAACGACCAGTCTCTCGCCACAGATACGCAGTATTTT.

The rearrangement links TRBV5-1 to TRBJ2-7; D is unclear. There are 14 residues in the CDR3. Germline CDR1 reads SGHRS; CDR2 reads YFSETQ. Trimming took 2 bases from V and 5 from J, leaving 14 bases between them. The CDR3 DNA reads as TGCGCCAGCAGCTTTACGGGTCGGGTCAACGAGCAGTACTTC. Protein sequence: CASSFTGRVNEQYF.

This clonotype appeared a few times. The chain couples TRBV7-9 to TRBJ1-1; tentative D call: TRBD1 (6 bases). This CDR3 region has 14 residues. Trimming pared 4 bases from V and 3 bases from J, leaving 12 bases between. CDR1 and CDR2 from the germline V gene are SEHNR and FQNEAQ (reference sequence). The CDR3 loop is CASSSRGADTEAFF. The CDR3 DNA sequence: TGTGCCAGCAGCTCCAGGGGCGCGGACACTGAAGCTTTCTTT.